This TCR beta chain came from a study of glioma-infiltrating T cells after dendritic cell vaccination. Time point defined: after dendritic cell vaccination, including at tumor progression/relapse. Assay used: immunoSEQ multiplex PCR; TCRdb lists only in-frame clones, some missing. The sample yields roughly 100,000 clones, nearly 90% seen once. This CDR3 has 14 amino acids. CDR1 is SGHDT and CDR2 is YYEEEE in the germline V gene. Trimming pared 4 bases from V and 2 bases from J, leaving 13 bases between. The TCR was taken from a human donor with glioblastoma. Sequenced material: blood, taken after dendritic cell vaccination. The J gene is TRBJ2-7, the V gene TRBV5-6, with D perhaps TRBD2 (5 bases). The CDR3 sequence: CASSPGGRAYEQYF. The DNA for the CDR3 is TGTGCCAGCAGCCCAGGAGGACGAGCCTACGAGCAGTACTTC.